This T cell receptor (beta chain) emerged from a study of cytomegalovirus exposure and HLA in healthy donors. Study results and caveats: For most TCR beta V segments, an earlier analysis put the productive rate at about 87% or about 30% of the time. Reported results showed that the classifier diagnosed cytomegalovirus status with high specificity and sensitivity. The authors considered a cluster of highly shared sequence variants likely to be a sequencing artifact.

A remark on this clone: Its antigen is not known.

There are 14 residues in the CDR3. The J segment lost 3 bases and the V segment lost 6 bases, leaving 5 bases of the junction unmatched. Germline CDR1 and CDR2: LNHDA and SQIVND (reference sequence). 13 Jbeta primers and 60 Vbeta primers were used for the PCR. TCRdb's table, derived via immunoSEQ multiplex PCR, lists solely in-frame clones and lacks some. The data hold some 93,000 clones, with around 84% observed a single time. The chain recombines TRBV19 with TRBJ2-7; 10 bases fit TRBD1. The sample taken for sequencing was PBMCs. The origin of this receptor is a woman aged 40-49 years in good health and CMV-seronegative. CDR3: CASRPGQGFYEQYF. The CDR3 DNA follows: TGTGCCAGTAGGCCGGGACAGGGGTTCTACGAGCAGTACTTC.